The present TCR beta chain was sequenced within a study of blood T cell repertoires in COVID-19. In the study overall: The analysed material was cDNA or gDNA that came from T cells, B-cell-depleted T cells, or PBMCs.

Original analysis: Estimated nucleated cell counts came from reference gene primer amplification. Produced via immunoSEQ multiplex PCR; TCRdb's table is partial and in-frame only. D and trimming come from the DNA, and the V and J calls and clone size come from that table. The sample lists roughly 140,000 clones; more than 85% were seen once. This receptor was obtained from a woman aged 70 to 79 with acute or convalescent COVID-19. The specimen sequenced was peripheral blood.

CDR3 coding DNA: TGTGCCAGCAGCTGGCTAGCTTTAGATACGCAGTATTTT. Translation gives CASSWLALDTQYF. The chain has TRBV5-5 and TRBJ2-3, with D perhaps matching TRBD2 (5 bases). The germline V gene has CDR1 SGHKS and CDR2 YYEKEE (reference sequence). The CDR3 is made up of 13 amino acids. The ends were cut back, 3 bases at V and 5 bases at J, with 10 bases in the middle.